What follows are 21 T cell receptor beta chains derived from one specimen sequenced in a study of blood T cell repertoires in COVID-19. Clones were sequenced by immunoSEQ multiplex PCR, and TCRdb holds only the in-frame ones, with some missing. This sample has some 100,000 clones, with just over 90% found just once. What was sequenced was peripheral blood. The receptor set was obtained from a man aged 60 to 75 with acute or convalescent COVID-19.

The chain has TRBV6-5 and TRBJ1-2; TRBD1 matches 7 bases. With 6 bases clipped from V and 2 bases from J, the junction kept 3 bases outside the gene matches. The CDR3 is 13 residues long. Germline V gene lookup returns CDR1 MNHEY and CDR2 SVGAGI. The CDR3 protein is CASRRTGNYGYTF. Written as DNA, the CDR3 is TGTGCCAGCAGAAGGACAGGAAACTATGGCTACACCTTC.

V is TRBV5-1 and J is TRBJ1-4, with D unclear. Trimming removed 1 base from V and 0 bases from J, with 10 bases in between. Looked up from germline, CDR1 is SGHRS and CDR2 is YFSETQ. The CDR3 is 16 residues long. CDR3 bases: TGCGCCAGCAGCTTGACGGCAGGCGCAACTAATGAAAAACTGTTTTTT. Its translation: CASSLTAGATNEKLFF.

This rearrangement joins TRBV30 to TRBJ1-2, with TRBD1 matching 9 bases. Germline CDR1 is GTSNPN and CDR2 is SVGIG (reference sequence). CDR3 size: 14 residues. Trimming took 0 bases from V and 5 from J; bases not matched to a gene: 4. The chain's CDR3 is CAWSVGTGIYGYTF. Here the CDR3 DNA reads TGTGCCTGGAGTGTTGGGACAGGGATATATGGCTACACCTTC.

CDR3 DNA sequence: TGTGCCAGCAGCTCCTTCTACAATGAGCAGTTCTTC. This codes for CASSSFYNEQFF. The V and J genes are TRBV7-8 and TRBJ2-1; no clear D. Germline CDR1 is SGHVS and CDR2 is FQNEAQ. V was pared by 4 bases and J by 3 bases, with 4 bases between. There are 12 residues in the CDR3.

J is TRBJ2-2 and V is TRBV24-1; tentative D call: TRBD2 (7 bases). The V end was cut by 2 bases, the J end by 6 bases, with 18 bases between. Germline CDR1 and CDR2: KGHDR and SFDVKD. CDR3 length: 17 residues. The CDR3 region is CATSDSQFRGGAGELFF. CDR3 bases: TGTGCCACCAGTGATTCCCAATTTAGGGGGGGAGCCGGGGAGCTGTTTTTT.

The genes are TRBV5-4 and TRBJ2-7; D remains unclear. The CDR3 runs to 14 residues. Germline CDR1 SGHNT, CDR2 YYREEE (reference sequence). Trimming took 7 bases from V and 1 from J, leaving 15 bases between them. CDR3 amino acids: CASAPRSPSYEQYF. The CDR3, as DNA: TGTGCCAGCGCCCCGAGGTCACCATCCTACGAGCAGTACTTC.

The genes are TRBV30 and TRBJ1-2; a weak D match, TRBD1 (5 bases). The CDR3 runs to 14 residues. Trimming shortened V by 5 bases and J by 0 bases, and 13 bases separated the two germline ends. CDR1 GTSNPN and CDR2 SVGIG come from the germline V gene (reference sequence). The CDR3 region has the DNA TGTGCCTGGGCAGGGCGCCGAACTAACTATGGCTACACCTTC. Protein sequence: CAWAGRRTNYGYTF.

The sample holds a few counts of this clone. CDR3 nucleotides: TGTGCCAGCAGTGTACGCCGGACAGCTAATGAAAAACTGTTTTTT. This encodes CASSVRRTANEKLFF. The genes are TRBV28 and TRBJ1-4; D may be TRBD1 (6 bases). The CDR3 contains 15 residues. Between the trimmed V and J ends, which lost 5 bases and 3 bases, there was a span of 13 bases. Per the germline V gene, CDR1 is MDHEN and CDR2 is SYDVKM.

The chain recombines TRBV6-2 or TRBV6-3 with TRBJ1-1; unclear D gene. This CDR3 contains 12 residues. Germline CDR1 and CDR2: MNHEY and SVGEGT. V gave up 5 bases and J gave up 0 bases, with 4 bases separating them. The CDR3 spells CASSRMNTEAFF. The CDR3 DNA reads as TGTGCCAGCAGTCGTATGAACACTGAAGCTTTCTTT.

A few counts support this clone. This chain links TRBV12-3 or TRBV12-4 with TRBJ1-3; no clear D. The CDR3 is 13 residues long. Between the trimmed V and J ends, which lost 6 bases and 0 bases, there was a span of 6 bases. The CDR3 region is CASSLFSGNTIYF. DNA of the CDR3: TGTGCCAGCAGCCTATTCTCTGGAAACACCATATATTTT.

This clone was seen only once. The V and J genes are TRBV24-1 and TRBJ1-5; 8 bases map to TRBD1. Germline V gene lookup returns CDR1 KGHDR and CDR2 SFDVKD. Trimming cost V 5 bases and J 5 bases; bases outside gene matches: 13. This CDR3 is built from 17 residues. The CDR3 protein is CATSATPGQGGDQPQHF. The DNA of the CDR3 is TGTGCCACCAGTGCCACCCCAGGACAGGGTGGTGATCAGCCCCAGCATTTT.

CDR3 protein: CASSGLAGPSNTGELFF. The CDR3 coding sequence is TGCGCCAGCAGTGGGCTAGCGGGACCTTCGAACACCGGGGAGCTGTTTTTT. The gene calls are TRBV10-2 and TRBJ2-2; 9 positions agree with TRBD2. Trimming took 4 bases from V and 0 from J; bases not matched to a gene: 6. Germline V gene lookup returns CDR1 WSHSY and CDR2 SAAADI. This CDR3 has 17 residues.

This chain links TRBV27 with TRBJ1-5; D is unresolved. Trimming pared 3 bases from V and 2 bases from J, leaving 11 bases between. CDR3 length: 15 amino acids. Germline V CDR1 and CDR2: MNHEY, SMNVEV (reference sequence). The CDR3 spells CASSLAGEGNQPQHF. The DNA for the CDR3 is TGTGCCAGCAGTTTGGCCGGGGAGGGCAATCAGCCCCAGCATTTT.

CDR3 sequence (DNA): TGCGCCAGCAGTTCCACAGGGGGCTCCACTGAAGCTTTCTTT. It encodes CASSSTGGSTEAFF. The J gene is TRBJ1-1, the V gene TRBV10-2; TRBD1 matches 9 bases. Germline CDR1 WSHSY, CDR2 SAAADI. Unmatched junction bases numbered 5, after V lost 5 bases and J lost 4 bases. This CDR3 comprises 14 residues.

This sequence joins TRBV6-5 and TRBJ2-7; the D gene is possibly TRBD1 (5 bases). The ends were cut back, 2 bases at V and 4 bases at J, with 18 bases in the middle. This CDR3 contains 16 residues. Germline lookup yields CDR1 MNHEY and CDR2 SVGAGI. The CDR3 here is CASSYTGNGVLYEQYF. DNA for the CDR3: TGTGCCAGCAGTTACACAGGCAATGGAGTTCTTTACGAGCAGTACTTC.

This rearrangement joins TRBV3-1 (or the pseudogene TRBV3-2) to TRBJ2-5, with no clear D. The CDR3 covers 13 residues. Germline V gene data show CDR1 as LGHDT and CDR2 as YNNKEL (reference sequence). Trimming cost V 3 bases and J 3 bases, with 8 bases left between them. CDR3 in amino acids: CASSHGGKETQYF. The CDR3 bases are TGTGCCAGCAGCCACGGCGGTAAAGAGACCCAGTACTTC.

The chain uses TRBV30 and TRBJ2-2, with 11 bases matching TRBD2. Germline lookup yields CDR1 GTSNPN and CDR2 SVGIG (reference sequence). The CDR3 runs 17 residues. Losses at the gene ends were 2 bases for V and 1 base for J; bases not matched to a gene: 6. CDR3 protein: CAWSRGTSGRNTGELFF. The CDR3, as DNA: TGTGCCTGGAGTCGCGGCACTAGCGGGAGGAACACCGGGGAGCTGTTTTTT.

CDR3 in amino acids: CASSQPGTGGLFEQFF. In nucleotides, the CDR3 is TGTGCCAGCAGTCAACCCGGGACAGGGGGCTTGTTTGAGCAGTTCTTC. This chain links TRBV28 with TRBJ2-1; 12 positions agree with TRBD1. Germline CDR1 is MDHEN and CDR2 is SYDVKM. The ends lost 5 bases at V and 9 bases at J; junction bases unmatched: 11. The CDR3 loop spans 16 amino acids. The full variable domain, in which reference TRBV28 and TRBJ2-1 provide the parts outside the CDR3, is DVKVTQSSRYLVKRTGEKVFLECVQDMDHENMFWYRQDPGLGLRLIYFSYDVKMKEKGDIPEGYSVSREKKERFSLILESASTNQTSMYLCASSQPGTGGLFEQFFGPGTRLTVL.

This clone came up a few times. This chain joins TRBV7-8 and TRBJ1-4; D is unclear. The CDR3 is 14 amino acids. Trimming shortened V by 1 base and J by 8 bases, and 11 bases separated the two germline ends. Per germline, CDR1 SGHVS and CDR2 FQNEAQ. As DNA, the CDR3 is TGTGCCAGCAGCTTAGTGGCAGGAGGAGAAAAACTGTTTTTT. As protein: CASSLVAGGEKLFF.

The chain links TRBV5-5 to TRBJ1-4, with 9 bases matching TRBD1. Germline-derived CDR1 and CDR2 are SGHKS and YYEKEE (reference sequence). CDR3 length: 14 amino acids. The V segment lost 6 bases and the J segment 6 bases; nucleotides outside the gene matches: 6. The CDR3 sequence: CASTMDRGDEKLFF. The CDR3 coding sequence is TGTGCCAGCACCATGGACAGGGGAGATGAAAAACTGTTTTTT.

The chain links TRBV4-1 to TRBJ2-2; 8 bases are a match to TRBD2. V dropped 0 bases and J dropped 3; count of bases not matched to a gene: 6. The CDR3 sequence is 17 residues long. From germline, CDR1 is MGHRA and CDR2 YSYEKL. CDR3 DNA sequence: TGCGCCAGCAGCCAAGATCGGGGGGGGGCTTACACCGGGGAGCTGTTTTTT. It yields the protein CASSQDRGGAYTGELFF.